This T cell receptor (beta chain) is from a study of shared clonotypes between healthy human individuals. Background on the study: Each donor's CD8 memory used one plate, CD8 naive two, each CD4 subset three.

The CDR3 sequence is 12 residues long. Trimming took 5 bases from V and 5 from J; bases not matched to a gene: 2. Germline V gives CDR1 LNHDA, CDR2 SQIVND (reference sequence). The DNA input per sorted-subset replicate PCR was around 200 ng, corresponding to roughly 30,000 T cell genomes. Profiling relied on immunoSEQ multiplex PCR, and the TCRdb table lists in-frame clones only, not all of them. Of about 1.1 million clones detected, 77% appear once; the ten largest clones hold more than 0.85%. Those who donated, Caucasian adults without exception, all lived in Nashville, Tennessee. Splitting the CD4+ cells yielded a CD45RA+ naive subset and a CD45RA-negative memory subset.

This chain links TRBV19 with TRBJ1-2; 7 nucleotides match TRBD1. This sequence originates from a man between 18 and 29 years old in good health. Some clones in this sample may be carry-over from other donors' samples. Sequenced material: memory CD4+ T cells from PBMCs. Indicated subset: CD45RA-negative fraction. In DNA form, the CDR3 reads TGTGCCAGTAGTGACAGGGCGTATGGCTACACCTTC. Translating it yields CASSDRAYGYTF.